These T cell receptor beta chains were read from a single sample in a study of cytomegalovirus exposure and HLA in healthy donors. Generated by immunoSEQ multiplex PCR, the TCRdb table keeps only in-frame clones and is missing some. The profile shows about 140,000 clones, about 70% of them singletons. The sequenced material came from PBMCs. These receptors came from a woman between 35 and 50 years old in good health and CMV-seronegative. CDR3s include the opening cysteine and the closing phenylalanine or tryptophan. The D gene is left open where the match is weak. A clone size is listed for some rows: how often the clone was seen (once, few, many), or a class if it is expanded.

V gene: TRBV4-1
clone size: -
D gene: -
J gene: TRBJ1-4
CDR3 protein: CASSRTGTPNEKLFF
CDR3 DNA: TGCGCCAGCAGCCGAACCGGGACACCTAATGAAAAACTGTTTTTT

V gene: TRBV7-3
clone size: -
D gene: TRBD1
J gene: TRBJ2-1
CDR3 protein: CASSLNTGDGYNEQFF
CDR3 DNA: TGTGCCAGCAGCTTAAATACAGGGGATGGCTACAATGAGCAGTTCTTC

V gene: TRBV7-2
clone size: few
D gene: -
J gene: TRBJ2-2
CDR3 protein: CASSLLGQAGELFF
CDR3 DNA: TGTGCCAGCAGCTTGCTGGGGCAAGCCGGGGAGCTGTTTTTT

V gene: TRBV11-2
clone size: -
D gene: -
J gene: TRBJ2-5
CDR3 protein: CASSSRRLPSGTQYF
CDR3 DNA: TGTGCCAGCAGTTCCCGTCGACTACCAAGTGGGACCCAGTACTTC

V gene: TRBV5-4
clone size: few
D gene: TRBD1
J gene: TRBJ1-2
CDR3 protein: CASSLREQGTSGGGYTF
CDR3 DNA: TGTGCCAGCAGCCTGAGAGAACAGGGGACGTCGGGAGGGGGCTACACCTTC

V gene: TRBV2
clone size: -
D gene: TRBD1
J gene: TRBJ2-7
CDR3 protein: CASSGQGASYEQYF
CDR3 DNA: TGTGCCAGCAGTGGACAGGGGGCGTCCTACGAGCAGTACTTC

V gene: TRBV5-1
clone size: few
D gene: -
J gene: TRBJ2-2
CDR3 protein: CASSSGEMATGELFF
CDR3 DNA: TGCGCCAGCAGCTCGGGGGAGATGGCCACCGGGGAGCTGTTTTTT

V gene: TRBV6-6
clone size: -
D gene: TRBD1
J gene: TRBJ1-3
CDR3 protein: CASSSQPRTGRNTIYF
CDR3 DNA: TGTGCCAGCAGTTCCCAACCACGGACAGGGAGAAACACCATATATTTT

V gene: TRBV20-1
clone size: few
D gene: -
J gene: TRBJ2-1
CDR3 protein: CSASDSGEQFF
CDR3 DNA: TGCAGTGCTTCGGACAGCGGTGAGCAGTTCTTC

V gene: TRBV19
clone size: -
D gene: -
J gene: TRBJ2-7
CDR3 protein: CASSPSSGYEQYF
CDR3 DNA: TGTGCCAGTAGTCCCTCGTCGGGGTACGAGCAGTACTTC

V gene: TRBV30
clone size: -
D gene: TRBD1
J gene: TRBJ1-5
CDR3 protein: CAWGTGSNQPQHF
CDR3 DNA: TGTGCCTGGGGGACAGGGTCTAATCAGCCCCAGCATTTT

V gene: TRBV5-1
clone size: -
D gene: -
J gene: TRBJ2-1
CDR3 protein: CASSWDFYNEQFF
CDR3 DNA: TGCGCCAGCAGCTGGGACTTCTACAATGAGCAGTTCTTC

V gene: TRBV6-9
clone size: -
D gene: -
J gene: TRBJ1-1
CDR3 protein: CARGGRVGRNTEAFF
CDR3 DNA: TGTGCCAGGGGGGGAAGGGTGGGGAGGAACACTGAAGCTTTCTTT

V gene: TRBV5-8
clone size: -
D gene: TRBD1
J gene: TRBJ2-2
CDR3 protein: CASTEETGPFTGELFF
CDR3 DNA: TGTGCCAGCACAGAAGAGACAGGGCCTTTCACCGGGGAGCTGTTTTTT

V gene: TRBV7-2
clone size: -
D gene: -
J gene: TRBJ1-2
CDR3 protein: CASSPGQNYGYTF
CDR3 DNA: TGTGCCAGCAGCCCCGGACAGAACTATGGCTACACCTTC

V gene: TRBV7-9
clone size: -
D gene: -
J gene: TRBJ1-1
CDR3 protein: CASSLQVNTEAFF
CDR3 DNA: TGTGCCAGCAGCTTACAGGTGAACACTGAAGCTTTCTTT

V gene: TRBV6-5
clone size: -
D gene: TRBD2
J gene: TRBJ2-7
CDR3 protein: CASSLTGTSPYEQYF
CDR3 DNA: TGTGCCAGCAGTTTAACCGGGACTAGCCCATACGAGCAGTACTTC

V gene: TRBV2
clone size: -
D gene: -
J gene: TRBJ2-1
CDR3 protein: CASSVQNRDGNEQFF
CDR3 DNA: TGTGCCAGCAGTGTCCAAAACAGGGATGGGAATGAGCAGTTCTTC

V gene: TRBV5-4
clone size: few
D gene: TRBD2
J gene: TRBJ2-3
CDR3 protein: CASSFSRGADTDTQYF
CDR3 DNA: TGTGCCAGCAGCTTTTCGCGGGGGGCCGACACAGATACGCAGTATTTT

V gene: TRBV10-2
clone size: -
D gene: TRBD1
J gene: TRBJ1-6
CDR3 protein: CASIRTGGDLYNSPLHF
CDR3 DNA: TGCGCCAGCATCCGGACAGGGGGCGATCTTTATAATTCACCCCTCCACTTT

V gene: TRBV29-1
clone size: -
D gene: -
J gene: TRBJ1-2
CDR3 protein: CSVEGGRENYGYTF
CDR3 DNA: TGCAGCGTTGAAGGGGGGAGGGAGAACTATGGCTACACCTTC

V gene: TRBV6-1
clone size: -
D gene: TRBD1
J gene: TRBJ1-5
CDR3 protein: CASSADRAQPQHF
CDR3 DNA: TGTGCCAGCAGTGCGGACAGGGCACAGCCCCAGCATTTT

V gene: TRBV5-6
clone size: -
D gene: -
J gene: TRBJ1-2
CDR3 protein: CASSSITSNYGYTF
CDR3 DNA: TGTGCCAGCAGCTCCATAACGAGTAACTATGGCTACACCTTC

V gene: TRBV5-4
clone size: -
D gene: TRBD1
J gene: TRBJ1-2
CDR3 protein: CASSLEQGATGYTF
CDR3 DNA: TGTGCCAGCAGCTTGGAACAGGGGGCGACGGGCTACACCTTC

V gene: TRBV6-5
clone size: -
D gene: -
J gene: TRBJ1-1
CDR3 protein: CASSYTGTGNTEAFF
CDR3 DNA: TGTGCCAGCAGTTACACAGGAACGGGGAACACTGAAGCTTTCTTT

V gene: TRBV4-2
clone size: -
D gene: -
J gene: TRBJ2-7
CDR3 protein: CASSQAGAQAYEQYF
CDR3 DNA: TGTGCCAGCAGCCAGGCAGGGGCCCAAGCCTACGAGCAGTACTTC

V gene: TRBV18
clone size: few
D gene: TRBD1
J gene: TRBJ2-7
CDR3 protein: CASSPGQLLYEQYF
CDR3 DNA: TGTGCCAGCTCACCGGGACAGCTTCTCTACGAGCAGTACTTC

V gene: TRBV27
clone size: -
D gene: TRBD2
J gene: TRBJ2-2
CDR3 protein: CASRGGTGELFF
CDR3 DNA: TGTGCCAGCAGGGGGGGGACCGGGGAGCTGTTTTTT

V gene: TRBV30
clone size: -
D gene: -
J gene: TRBJ2-5
CDR3 protein: CAWSVLGGRGETQYF
CDR3 DNA: TGTGCCTGGAGTGTACTCGGAGGGCGCGGGGAGACCCAGTACTTC

V gene: TRBV9
clone size: few
D gene: -
J gene: TRBJ1-3
CDR3 protein: CASSVEQIPSGNTIYF
CDR3 DNA: TGTGCCAGCAGCGTAGAACAGATTCCATCTGGAAACACCATATATTTT

V gene: TRBV6-1
clone size: -
D gene: -
J gene: TRBJ2-2
CDR3 protein: CASILYRNTGELFF
CDR3 DNA: TGTGCCAGCATATTGTACAGGAACACCGGGGAGCTGTTTTTT

V gene: TRBV9
clone size: -
D gene: -
J gene: TRBJ1-2
CDR3 protein: CASSVGPGGYTF
CDR3 DNA: TGTGCCAGCAGCGTAGGACCGGGAGGCTACACCTTC

V gene: TRBV11-2
clone size: -
D gene: -
J gene: TRBJ1-2
CDR3 protein: CASSPTTGRGNYGYTF
CDR3 DNA: TGTGCCAGCAGCCCGACGACAGGACGCGGGAACTATGGCTACACCTTC

V gene: TRBV6-5
clone size: -
D gene: -
J gene: TRBJ1-1
CDR3 protein: CASSYQENTEAFF
CDR3 DNA: TGTGCCAGCAGTTACCAGGAGAACACTGAAGCTTTCTTT

V gene: TRBV28
clone size: -
D gene: TRBD1
J gene: TRBJ1-5
CDR3 protein: CASQSRDRGWRGDQPQHF
CDR3 DNA: TGTGCCAGCCAGAGCCGGGACAGGGGCTGGCGTGGGGATCAGCCCCAGCATTTT

V gene: TRBV7-2
clone size: -
D gene: TRBD1
J gene: TRBJ2-1
CDR3 protein: CASSLGQGTYNEQFF
CDR3 DNA: TGTGCCAGCAGCTTAGGACAGGGGACCTACAATGAGCAGTTCTTC

V gene: TRBV18
clone size: -
D gene: -
J gene: TRBJ2-7
CDR3 protein: CASSPSGDSEQYF
CDR3 DNA: TGTGCCAGCTCACCTTCGGGGGATTCCGAGCAGTACTTC

V gene: TRBV27
clone size: few
D gene: -
J gene: TRBJ1-1
CDR3 protein: CASSLGGNTEAFF
CDR3 DNA: TGTGCCAGCAGTTTAGGAGGGAACACTGAAGCTTTCTTT

V gene: TRBV4-3
clone size: few
D gene: -
J gene: TRBJ1-3
CDR3 protein: CASSQDGILSGNTIYF
CDR3 DNA: TGCGCCAGCAGCCAAGACGGGATCCTCTCTGGAAACACCATATATTTT

V gene: TRBV4-1
clone size: few
D gene: TRBD2
J gene: TRBJ2-2
CDR3 protein: CASSPRLAGNTGELFF
CDR3 DNA: TGCGCCAGCAGCCCGCGACTAGCGGGGAACACCGGGGAGCTGTTTTTT

V gene: TRBV29-1
clone size: -
D gene: -
J gene: TRBJ1-2
CDR3 protein: CSVDFGVDGYTF
CDR3 DNA: TGCAGCGTTGATTTCGGGGTGGATGGCTACACCTTC

V gene: TRBV4-3
clone size: -
D gene: TRBD1
J gene: TRBJ2-7
CDR3 protein: CASSQALGGQGAYEQYF
CDR3 DNA: TGCGCCAGCAGCCAAGCGCTCGGGGGACAGGGGGCGTACGAGCAGTACTTC

V gene: TRBV11-2
clone size: -
D gene: -
J gene: TRBJ2-5
CDR3 protein: CASSLEYEEEETQYF
CDR3 DNA: TGTGCCAGCAGCTTAGAGTACGAAGAAGAGGAGACCCAGTACTTC

V gene: TRBV20-1
clone size: -
D gene: TRBD1
J gene: TRBJ2-7
CDR3 protein: CSYRGSYEQYF
CDR3 DNA: TGCAGTTACAGGGGCTCCTACGAGCAGTACTTC